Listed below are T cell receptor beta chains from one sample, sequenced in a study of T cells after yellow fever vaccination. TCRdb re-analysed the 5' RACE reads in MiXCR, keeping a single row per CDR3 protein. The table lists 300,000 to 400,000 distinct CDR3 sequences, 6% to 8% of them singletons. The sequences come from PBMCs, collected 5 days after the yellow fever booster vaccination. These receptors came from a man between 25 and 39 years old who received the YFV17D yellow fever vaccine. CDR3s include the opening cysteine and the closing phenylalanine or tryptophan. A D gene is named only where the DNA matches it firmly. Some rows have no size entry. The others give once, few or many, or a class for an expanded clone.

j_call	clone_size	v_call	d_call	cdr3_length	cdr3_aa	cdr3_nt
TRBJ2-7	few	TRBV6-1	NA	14	CATSWDGKSYEQYF	TGTGCCACCAGCTGGGACGGGAAGTCCTACGAGCAGTACTTC
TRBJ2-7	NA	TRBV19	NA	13	CASSPGAVGEQYF	TGTGCCAGTAGTCCAGGGGCAGTGGGGGAGCAGTACTTC
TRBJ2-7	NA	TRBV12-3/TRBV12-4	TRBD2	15	CASSPDGRESYEQYF	TGTGCCAGCAGTCCGGATGGGCGGGAGTCTTACGAGCAGTACTTC
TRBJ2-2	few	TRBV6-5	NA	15	CASSYFGVSVGELFF	TGTGCCAGCAGTTATTTCGGAGTCTCGGTCGGGGAGCTGTTTTTT
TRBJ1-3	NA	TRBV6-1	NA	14	CASSQTHSGNTIYF	TGTGCCAGCAGTCAGACACACTCTGGAAACACCATATATTTT
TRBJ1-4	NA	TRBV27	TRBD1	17	CASTPRQGEATNEKLFF	TGTGCCAGCACCCCCAGGCAGGGGGAAGCAACTAATGAAAAACTGTTTTTT
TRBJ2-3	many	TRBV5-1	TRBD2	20	CASNPWGTSGRVPGTDTQYF	TGCGCCAGCAACCCGTGGGGGACTAGCGGGAGGGTCCCGGGCACAGATACGCAGTATTTT
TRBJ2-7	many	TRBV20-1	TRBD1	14	CSAPGQASSYEQYF	TGCAGTGCACCGGGACAGGCCAGCTCCTACGAGCAGTACTTC
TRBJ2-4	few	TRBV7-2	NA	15	CASSHEGPAKNIQYF	TGTGCCAGCAGCCATGAGGGGCCAGCCAAAAACATTCAGTACTTC
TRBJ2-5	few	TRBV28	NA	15	CASSLFGMNQETQYF	TGTGCCAGCAGTTTGTTCGGGATGAACCAAGAGACCCAGTACTTC
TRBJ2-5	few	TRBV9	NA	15	CASSVDGRVQETQYF	TGTGCCAGCAGCGTAGACGGGAGAGTCCAAGAGACCCAGTACTTC
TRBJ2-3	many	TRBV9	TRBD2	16	CASSGDSGRRTDTQYF	TGTGCCAGCAGCGGCGATAGCGGGAGGCGGACAGATACGCAGTATTTT
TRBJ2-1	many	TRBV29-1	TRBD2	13	CSVEPSGRYEQFF	TGCAGCGTTGAGCCTAGCGGGAGGTATGAGCAGTTCTTC
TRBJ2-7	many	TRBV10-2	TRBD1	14	CASTPPGGPYEQYF	TGCGCCAGCACCCCCCCAGGGGGCCCCTACGAGCAGTACTTC
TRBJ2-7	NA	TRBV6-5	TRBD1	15	CASSSPGQVLFQQYF	TGTGCCAGCAGTTCACCGGGACAGGTCCTTTTCCAGCAGTACTTC
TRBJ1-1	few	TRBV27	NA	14	CASSLFAENTEAFF	TGTGCCAGCAGTTTATTTGCAGAGAACACTGAAGCTTTCTTT
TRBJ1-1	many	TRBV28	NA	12	CASSRDFTEAFF	TGTGCCAGCAGTCGTGATTTCACTGAAGCTTTCTTT
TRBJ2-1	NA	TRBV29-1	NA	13	CSVRTDSYNEQFF	TGCAGCGTAAGAACAGATTCTTACAATGAGCAGTTCTTC
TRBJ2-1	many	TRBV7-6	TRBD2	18	CASSLVSGRKESYNEQFF	TGTGCCAGCAGCTTAGTCAGCGGGAGAAAGGAATCCTACAATGAGCAGTTCTTC
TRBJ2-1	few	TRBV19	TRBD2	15	CASSTGTSGSREQFF	TGTGCCAGTAGTACCGGGACTAGCGGGAGTCGTGAGCAGTTCTTC
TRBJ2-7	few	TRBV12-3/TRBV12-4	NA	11	CASSSVGVWNF	TGTGCCAGCAGTTCGGTCGGTGTATGGAACTTC
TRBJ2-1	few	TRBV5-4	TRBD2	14	CASSLTSGLNEQFF	TGTGCCAGCAGCTTGACTAGCGGTCTGAATGAGCAGTTCTTC
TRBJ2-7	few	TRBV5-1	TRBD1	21	CASSFQGALRTGPTKIYEQYF	TGCGCCAGCAGCTTTCAGGGGGCTTTACGAACGGGACCGACCAAGATTTACGAGCAGTACTTC
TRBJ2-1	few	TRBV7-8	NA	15	CASSLERPQHNEQFF	TGTGCCAGCAGCCTAGAAAGGCCCCAGCACAATGAGCAGTTCTTC
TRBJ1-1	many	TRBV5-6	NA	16	CASSFYRLGKRTEAFF	TGTGCCAGCAGCTTTTACCGGTTGGGGAAGCGCACTGAAGCTTTCTTT
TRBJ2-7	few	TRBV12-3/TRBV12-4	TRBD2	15	CASSKSRLAPYEQYF	TGTGCCAGCAGTAAATCGAGACTAGCCCCTTACGAGCAGTACTTC
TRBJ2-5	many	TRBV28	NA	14	CASSSFGGQETQYF	TGTGCCAGCAGCTCTTTTGGGGGGCAAGAGACCCAGTACTTC
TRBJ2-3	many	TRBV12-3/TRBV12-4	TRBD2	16	CASSSSGSYGTDTQYF	TGTGCCAGCAGTTCCAGCGGGAGTTATGGGACAGATACGCAGTATTTT
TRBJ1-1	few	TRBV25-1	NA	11	CASRDYSWAFF	TGTGCCAGCAGAGACTATTCTTGGGCTTTCTTT
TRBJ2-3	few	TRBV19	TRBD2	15	CASSVSSGSTDTQYF	TGTGCCAGTAGTGTTTCTAGCGGTAGCACAGATACGCAGTATTTT
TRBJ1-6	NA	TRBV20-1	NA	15	CSAPLHQSSNSPLHF	TGCAGTGCTCCACTCCACCAGAGTAGTAATTCACCCCTCCACTTT
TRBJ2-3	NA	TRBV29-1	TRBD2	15	CSGTRGGSRTDTQYF	TGCAGCGGAACCCGTGGCGGGAGCAGGACAGATACGCAGTATTTT
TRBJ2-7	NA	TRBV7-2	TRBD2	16	CASSLFKAGGPSEQYF	TGTGCCAGCAGCTTATTTAAGGCGGGAGGGCCTTCCGAGCAGTACTTC
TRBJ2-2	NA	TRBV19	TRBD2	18	CASSMAVGLAGFTGELFF	TGTGCCAGTAGTATGGCCGTGGGACTAGCGGGATTCACCGGGGAGCTGTTTTTT
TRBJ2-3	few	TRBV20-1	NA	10	CSVTGSTQYF	TGCAGTGTGACCGGGAGCACGCAGTATTTT
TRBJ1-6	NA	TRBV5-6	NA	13	CASSSELLTPLHF	TGTGCCAGCAGCTCCGAGCTCCTGACCCCCCTCCACTTT
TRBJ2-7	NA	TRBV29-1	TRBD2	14	CSGAGGTGGYEQYF	TGCAGCGGCGCGGGGGGGACCGGGGGTTACGAGCAGTACTTC
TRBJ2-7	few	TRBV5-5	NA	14	CASSLAQGTYEQYF	TGTGCCAGCAGCTTGGCACAGGGAACCTACGAGCAGTACTTC
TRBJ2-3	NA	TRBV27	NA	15	CASSLSRGLTDTQYF	TGTGCCAGCAGTTTATCGCGGGGCCTCACAGATACGCAGTATTTT
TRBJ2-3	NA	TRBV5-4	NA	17	CASSFVISGASTDTQYF	TGTGCCAGCAGCTTTGTGATTAGCGGCGCAAGCACAGATACGCAGTATTTT
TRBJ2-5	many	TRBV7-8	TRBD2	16	CASSFGVAGPQETQYF	TGTGCCAGCAGCTTCGGGGTAGCGGGACCCCAAGAGACCCAGTACTTC
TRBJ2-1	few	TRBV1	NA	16	CTSSQYRVADYNEQFF	TGCACCAGCAGCCAATACCGGGTCGCGGACTACAATGAGCAGTTCTTC
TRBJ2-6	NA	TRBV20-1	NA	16	CCARGRFSSGANVLTF	TGCTGTGCTAGGGGACGATTTAGCTCTGGGGCCAACGTCCTGACTTTC
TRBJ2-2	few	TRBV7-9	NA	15	CARSPGQPNTGELFF	TGTGCCAGATCACCGGGACAACCGAACACCGGGGAGCTGTTTTTT
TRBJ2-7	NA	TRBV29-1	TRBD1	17	CSVEARADRVDRYEQYF	TGCAGCGTTGAAGCGAGGGCCGACAGGGTGGATCGCTACGAGCAGTACTTC
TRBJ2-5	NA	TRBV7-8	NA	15	CASSSRRGPGETQYF	TGTGCCAGCAGCTCCCGACGAGGGCCGGGAGAGACCCAGTACTTC
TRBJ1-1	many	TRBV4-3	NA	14	CASSQDRGNTEAFF	TGCGCCAGCAGCCAAGATCGGGGGAACACTGAAGCTTTCTTT
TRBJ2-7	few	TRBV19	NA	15	CASSIGGIERHEQYF	TGTGCCAGTAGTATAGGAGGGATCGAGCGCCATGAGCAGTACTTC
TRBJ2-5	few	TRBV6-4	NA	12	CASSNVRAAQYF	TGTGCCAGCAGTAACGTGCGGGCGGCCCAGTACTTC
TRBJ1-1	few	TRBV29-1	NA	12	CSAWGPRTEAFF	TGCAGCGCTTGGGGTCCCAGGACTGAAGCTTTCTTT
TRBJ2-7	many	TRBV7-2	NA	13	CASSLVRMDEQYF	TGTGCCAGCAGCTTAGTTCGTATGGACGAGCAGTACTTC
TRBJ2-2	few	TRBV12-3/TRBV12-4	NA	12	CASLPLTGELFF	TGTGCCAGCCTTCCCCTGACCGGGGAGCTGTTTTTT
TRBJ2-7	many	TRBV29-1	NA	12	CSAGTPSYEQYF	TGCAGCGCCGGGACCCCGTCCTACGAGCAGTACTTC
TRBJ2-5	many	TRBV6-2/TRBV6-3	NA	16	CASSYSTARWQETQYF	TGTGCCAGCAGTTACTCGACGGCCCGGTGGCAAGAGACCCAGTACTTC
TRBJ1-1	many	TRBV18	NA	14	CASSPSTGATEAFF	TGTGCCAGCTCACCTTCCACGGGTGCGACTGAAGCTTTCTTT
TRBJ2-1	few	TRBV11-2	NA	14	CASSLAPVENEQFF	TGTGCCAGCAGCTTGGCGCCCGTCGAGAATGAGCAGTTCTTC